A single sample gave rise to the 10 T cell receptor beta chains below, sequenced in a study of glioma-infiltrating T cells after dendritic cell vaccination. Generated by immunoSEQ multiplex PCR, the TCRdb table keeps only in-frame clones and is missing some. Of approximately 100,000 clones in the sample, 81% were seen once. The source was blood, collected before dendritic cell vaccination. The receptors were gathered from a human donor with glioblastoma.

V gene TRBV18 combines with J gene TRBJ2-3; TRBD2 might be the D (6 bases). Trimming took off 4 bases at V and 6 bases at J, with 14 bases between the two ends. Germline V CDR1 and CDR2: KGHSH, LQKENI. The CDR3 extends over 14 amino acids. The CDR3 DNA is TGTGCCAGCTCACGCGGGGCCACGGTGGATACGCAGTATTTT. Translated, it gives CASSRGATVDTQYF.

This clone has only one observation. This sequence joins TRBV7-6 and TRBJ1-1, with D perhaps TRBD1 (5 bases). CDR1 is SGHVS, CDR2 FNYEAQ, per germline. The CDR3 contains 15 residues. Trimming pared 5 bases from V and 3 bases from J, leaving 16 bases between. This CDR3 is CASSPNQGIDTEAFF. CDR3 DNA: TGTGCCAGCAGCCCCAATCAGGGAATCGACACTGAAGCTTTCTTT.

The J gene is TRBJ2-1, the V gene TRBV5-5; 8 bases match TRBD2. V lost 4 bases to trimming and J lost 0 bases; unmatched junction nucleotides: 15. The CDR3 spans 19 residues. Germline V CDR1 and CDR2: SGHKS, YYEKEE (reference sequence). CDR3 amino acids: CASSRPLGLAPSSYNEQFF. DNA of the CDR3: TGTGCCAGCAGCCGGCCCCTCGGACTAGCCCCGAGCTCCTACAATGAGCAGTTCTTC.

The chain links TRBV7-8 to TRBJ2-1; 8 bases align to TRBD1. This CDR3 comprises 19 residues. CDR1 and CDR2 from the germline V gene are SGHVS and FQNEAQ. The J segment lost 5 bases and the V segment lost 0 bases, leaving 15 bases of the junction unmatched. The CDR3 region is CASSLALDRGATRDNEQFF. The CDR3 bases are TGTGCCAGCAGCTTAGCCCTAGACAGGGGCGCTACACGGGACAATGAGCAGTTCTTC.

V is TRBV9 and J is TRBJ1-4, with D uncertain. Germline CDR1 and CDR2: SGDLS and YYNGEE. V dropped 4 bases and J dropped 8 bases, with 15 bases sitting between them. The CDR3 consists of 14 residues. DNA for the CDR3: TGTGCCAGCAGCCTAACAACCTTCGGGGAAAAACTGTTTTTT. Amino acid sequence: CASSLTTFGEKLFF. The variable domain in full, completed from reference TRBV9 and TRBJ1-4, reads DSGVTQTPKHLITATGQRVTLRCSPRSGDLSVYWYQQSLDQGLQFLIQYYNGEERAKGNILERFSAQQFPDLHSELNLSSLELGDSALYFCASSLTTFGEKLFFGSGTQLSVL.

J is TRBJ2-7 and V is TRBV27; no firm D call. The germline V and J ends were trimmed by 6 bases and 1 base, with 16 bases remaining between them. Looked up from germline, CDR1 is MNHEY and CDR2 is SMNVEV (reference sequence). This CDR3 is built from 15 residues. The CDR3 sequence is CASSRFGARSYEQYF. CDR3 sequence (DNA): TGTGCCAGCAGCCGGTTTGGAGCCAGATCCTACGAGCAGTACTTC.

The chain joins TRBV5-6 to TRBJ2-1; D possibly corresponds to TRBD2 (6 bases). Germline values: CDR1 SGHDT, CDR2 YYEEEE. CDR3 size: 12 residues. Trimming took 4 bases from V and 8 from J, leaving 10 bases between them. CDR3 sequence (DNA): TGTGCCAGCAGCGCGGGGCTGTATGAGCAGTTCTTC. Amino acid sequence: CASSAGLYEQFF.

CDR3 loop: CASTPSLGNTIYF. The DNA for the CDR3 is TGTGCCAGTACCCCCTCTCTTGGAAACACCATATATTTT. This sequence joins TRBV19 and TRBJ1-3; D is ambiguous. V lost 7 bases and J 3 bases, leaving 10 bases between the germline ends. The CDR3 has 13 amino acids. Germline V gene data show CDR1 as LNHDA and CDR2 as SQIVND (reference sequence). Full variable domain (rest looked up from reference TRBV19 and TRBJ1-3): DGGITQSPKYLFRKEGQNVTLSCEQNLNHDAMYWYRQDPGQGLRLIYYSQIVNDFQKGDIAEGYSVSREKKESFPLTVTSAQKNPTAFYLCASTPSLGNTIYFGEGSWLTVV.

The J gene is TRBJ2-7, the V gene TRBV7-9; a weak D match, TRBD1 (5 bases). Deletions cut 1 base from V and 1 base from J, with 8 bases between. In germline, CDR1 is SEHNR, CDR2 FQNEAQ (reference sequence). The CDR3 totals 14 residues. The CDR3 loop reads CASSLEGVSYEQYF. CDR3 coding DNA: TGTGCCAGCAGCTTAGAAGGGGTGTCCTACGAGCAGTACTTC.

The V and J genes are TRBV6-5 and TRBJ1-2; tentative D call: TRBD1 (6 bases). This CDR3 comprises 15 residues. V was shortened by 1 base and J by 6 bases, with 15 bases between the two germline ends. Germline loops: CDR1 MNHEY, CDR2 SVGAGI. CDR3 residues: CASSYLDTGSDGYTF. CDR3 DNA sequence: TGTGCCAGCAGTTACTTGGATACAGGGAGTGATGGCTACACCTTC.